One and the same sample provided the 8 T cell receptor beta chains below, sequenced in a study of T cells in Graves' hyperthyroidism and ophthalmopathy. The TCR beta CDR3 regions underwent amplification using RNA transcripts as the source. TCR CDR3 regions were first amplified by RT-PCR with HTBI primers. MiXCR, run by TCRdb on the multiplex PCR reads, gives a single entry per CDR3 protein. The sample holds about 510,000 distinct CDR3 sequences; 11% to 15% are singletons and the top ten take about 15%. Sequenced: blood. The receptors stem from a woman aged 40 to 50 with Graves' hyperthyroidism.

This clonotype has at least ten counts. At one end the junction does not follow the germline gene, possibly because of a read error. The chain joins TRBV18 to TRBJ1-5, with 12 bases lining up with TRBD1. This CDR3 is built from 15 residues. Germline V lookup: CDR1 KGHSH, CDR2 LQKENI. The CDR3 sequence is CASSPGTGGSQPQHF. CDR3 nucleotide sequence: TGCGCCAGCAGCCCGGGGACAGGGGGCAGTCAGCCCCAGCATTTT. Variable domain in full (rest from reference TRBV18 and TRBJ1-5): NAGVMQNPRHLVRRRGQEARLRCSPMKGHSHVYWYRQLPEEGLKFMVYLQKENIIDESGMPKERFSAEFPKEGPSILRIQQVVRGDSAAYFCASSPGTGGSQPQHFGDGTRLSIL.

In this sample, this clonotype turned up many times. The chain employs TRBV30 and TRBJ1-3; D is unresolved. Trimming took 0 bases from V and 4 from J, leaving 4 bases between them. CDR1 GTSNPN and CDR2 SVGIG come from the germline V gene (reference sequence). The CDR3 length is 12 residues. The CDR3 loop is CAWSVLGNTIYF. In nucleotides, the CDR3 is TGTGCCTGGAGTGTATTAGGAAACACCATATATTTT.

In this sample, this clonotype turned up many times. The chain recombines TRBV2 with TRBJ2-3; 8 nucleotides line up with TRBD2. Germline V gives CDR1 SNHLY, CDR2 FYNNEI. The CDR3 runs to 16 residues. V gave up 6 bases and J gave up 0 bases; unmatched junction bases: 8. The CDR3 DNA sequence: TGTGCCAGCAGGGGCGGGAGGAGAGCTAGCACAGATACGCAGTATTTT. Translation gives CASRGGRRASTDTQYF.

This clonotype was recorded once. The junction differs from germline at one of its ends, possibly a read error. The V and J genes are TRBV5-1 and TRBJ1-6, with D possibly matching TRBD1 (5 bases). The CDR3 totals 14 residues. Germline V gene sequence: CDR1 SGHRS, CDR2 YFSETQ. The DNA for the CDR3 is TGCGCCGGCAGCCCGGGGACGGACAATTCACCCCTCCACTTT. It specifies CAGSPGTDNSPLHF.

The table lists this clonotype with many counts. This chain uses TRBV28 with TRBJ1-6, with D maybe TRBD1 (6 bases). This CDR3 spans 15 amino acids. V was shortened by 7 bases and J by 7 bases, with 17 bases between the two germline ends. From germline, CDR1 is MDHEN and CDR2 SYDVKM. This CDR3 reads CASKVPGAGNSPLHF. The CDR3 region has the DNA TGTGCCAGCAAGGTCCCAGGGGCAGGGAATTCACCCCTCCACTTT.

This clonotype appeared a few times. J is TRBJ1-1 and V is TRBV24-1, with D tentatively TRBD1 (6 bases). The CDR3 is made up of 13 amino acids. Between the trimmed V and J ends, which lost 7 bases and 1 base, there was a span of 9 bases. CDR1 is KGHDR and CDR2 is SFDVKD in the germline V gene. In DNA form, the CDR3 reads TGTGCCACCAGGGGACACCCGAACACTGAAGCTTTCTTT. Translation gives CATRGHPNTEAFF.

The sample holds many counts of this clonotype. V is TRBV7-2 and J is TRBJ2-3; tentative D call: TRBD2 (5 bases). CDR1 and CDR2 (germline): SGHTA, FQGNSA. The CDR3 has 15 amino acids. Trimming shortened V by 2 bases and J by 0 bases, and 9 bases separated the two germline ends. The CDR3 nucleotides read TGTGCCAGCAGCTTATCGCGGACTAGCACAGATACGCAGTATTTT. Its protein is CASSLSRTSTDTQYF.

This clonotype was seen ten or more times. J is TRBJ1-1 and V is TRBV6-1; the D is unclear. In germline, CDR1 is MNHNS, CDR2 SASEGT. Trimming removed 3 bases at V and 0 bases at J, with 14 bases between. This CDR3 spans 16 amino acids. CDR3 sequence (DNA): TGTGCCAGCAGTGATGTTAGACTGCCCATGAACACTGAAGCTTTCTTT. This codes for CASSDVRLPMNTEAFF.